The present entry profiles one T cell receptor beta chain with its context. Its binding antigen is unknown. One base away lies a much larger clone, so this may be a sequencing read error. The treatment or condition label, as the study defines it: in vitro stimulation with specific CMV peptide epitopes to enrich CMV-specific T cells. This entry is derived from a study of T cell repertoires in cytomegalovirus infection (dated by TCRdb to the late 2010s). About the full investigation: Recently identified HLA-C-restricted CMV epitopes, whose presentation resists viral immunomodulation, were targeted by peptide stimulations together with well-studied HLA-B-restricted epitopes. Donor HLA type was relevant to the analysis, because carriage of CMV infection together with the matching HLA type was indicated by public TCR beta signatures.

CDR1 and CDR2 are read off the germline V gene as SGHTA and FQGNSA. The CDR3 runs 16 amino acids, cysteine and phenylalanine included. Only the CDR3 part of the read is kept: 48 bases, read in frame from the first base. Sequencing was performed on an Illumina HiSeq 1500. Using fastp trimming at Q25 and MiXCR clonotype assembly, TCRdb reanalyzed the public sequencing data and kept in-frame beta chains. Rows with a matching CDR3 protein are joined into one entry that keeps the most common DNA and genes. The sample table contains hundreds of thousands of distinct CDR3 sequences; only one count was recorded for 30% to 40% of them. 13% of the sample belongs to the ten largest clones. Broader findings and caveats from the paper: The ex vivo response was dominated by HLA-C-restricted CMV-specific TCR beta clonotypes, which also provided the single most frequent clonotype in two of eight donors. In both this cohort and an independent roughly 350-donor cohort, the cumulative frequency of public TCR beta family members distinguished carriers of CMV infection plus the relevant HLA type.

The origin of this receptor is a human donor in good health (CMV status not recorded). Some clones in this sample may be carry-over from other donors' samples. The sequencing used cultured CD8+ T cells from PBMCs, collected from culture after CMV antigen stimulation. This chain is built from TRBV7-2 and TRBJ2-7; a weak D assignment points to TRBD2 (6 bases agree). CDR3 sequence: CANSLKSIGLAYEQYF. The DNA sequence follows: TGTGCCAACAGCTTAAAATCGATCGGCCTAGCGTACGAGCAGTACTTC.